This T cell receptor (beta chain) derives from a study of blood T cell repertoires in COVID-19. Data came from immunoSEQ multiplex PCR; TCRdb stores just in-frame clones and leaves some out. This table holds under 300,000 clones, 70% to 90% found once. The V gene lost 4 bases and the J gene lost 4 bases, with 17 bases spanning the gap. The CDR3 is made up of 15 amino acids. Germline CDR1 reads SGDLS; CDR2 reads YYNGEE. The gene calls are TRBV9 and TRBJ2-5; a possible D gene is TRBD1 (5 bases). This sequence originates from a man in his sixties with acute or convalescent COVID-19. Sequenced material: peripheral blood. The CDR3 DNA is TGTGCCAGCAGCCAGGGTTTCAGTGAGGCAGAGACCCAGTACTTC. This codes for CASSQGFSEAETQYF. Variable domain in full (rest from reference TRBV9 and TRBJ2-5): DSGVTQTPKHLITATGQRVTLRCSPRSGDLSVYWYQQSLDQGLQFLIQYYNGEERAKGNILERFSAQQFPDLHSELNLSSLELGDSALYFCASSQGFSEAETQYFGPGTRLLVL.